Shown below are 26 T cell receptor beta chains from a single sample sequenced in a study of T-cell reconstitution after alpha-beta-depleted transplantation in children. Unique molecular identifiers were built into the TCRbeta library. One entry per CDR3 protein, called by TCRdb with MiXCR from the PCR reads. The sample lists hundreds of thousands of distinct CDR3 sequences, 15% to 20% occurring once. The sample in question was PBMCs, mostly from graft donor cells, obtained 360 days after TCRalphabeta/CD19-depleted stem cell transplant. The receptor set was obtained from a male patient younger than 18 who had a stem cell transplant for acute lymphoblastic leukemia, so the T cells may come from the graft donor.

The CDR3 DNA is TGCGCCAGCAGCGATAGCGGGGGAACTTACAATGAGCAGTTCTTC. Protein product: CASSDSGGTYNEQFF. V and J are TRBV5-1 and TRBJ2-1; 9 bases agree with TRBD2. CDR3 length: 15 residues. Germline V gene sequence: CDR1 SGHRS, CDR2 YFSETQ. Unmatched junction bases numbered 6, after V lost 4 bases and J lost 4 bases.

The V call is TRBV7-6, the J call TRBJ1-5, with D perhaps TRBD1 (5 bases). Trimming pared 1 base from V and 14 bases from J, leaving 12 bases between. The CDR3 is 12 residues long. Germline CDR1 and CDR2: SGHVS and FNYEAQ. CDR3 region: CASSLGGDTKHF. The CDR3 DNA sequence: TGTGCCAGCAGCTTAGGAGGGGATACTAAGCATTTT.

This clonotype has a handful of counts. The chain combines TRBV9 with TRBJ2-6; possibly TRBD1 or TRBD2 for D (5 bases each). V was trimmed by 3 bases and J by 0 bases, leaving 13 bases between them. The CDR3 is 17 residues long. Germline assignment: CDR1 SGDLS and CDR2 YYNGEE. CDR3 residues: CASSEGRTSSGANVLTF. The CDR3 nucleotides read TGTGCCAGCAGCGAGGGACGGACAAGCTCTGGGGCCAACGTCCTGACTTTC.

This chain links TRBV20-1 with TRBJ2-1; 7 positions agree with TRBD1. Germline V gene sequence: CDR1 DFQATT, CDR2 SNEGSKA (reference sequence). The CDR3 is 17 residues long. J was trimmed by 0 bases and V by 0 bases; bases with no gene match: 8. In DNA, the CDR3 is TGCAGTGCTAGAGATGGGAGAAGACAGGGCTCCTACAATGAGCAGTTCTTC. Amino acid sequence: CSARDGRRQGSYNEQFF.

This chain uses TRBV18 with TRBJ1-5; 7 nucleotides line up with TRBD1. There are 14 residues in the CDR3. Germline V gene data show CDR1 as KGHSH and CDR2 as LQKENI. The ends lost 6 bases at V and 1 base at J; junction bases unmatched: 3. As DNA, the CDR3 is TGTGCCAGCTCCGACAGGGCGAGCAATCAGCCCCAGCATTTT. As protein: CASSDRASNQPQHF. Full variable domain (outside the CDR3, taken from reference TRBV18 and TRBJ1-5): NAGVMQNPRHLVRRRGQEARLRCSPMKGHSHVYWYRQLPEEGLKFMVYLQKENIIDESGMPKERFSAEFPKEGPSILRIQQVVRGDSAAYFCASSDRASNQPQHFGDGTRLSIL.

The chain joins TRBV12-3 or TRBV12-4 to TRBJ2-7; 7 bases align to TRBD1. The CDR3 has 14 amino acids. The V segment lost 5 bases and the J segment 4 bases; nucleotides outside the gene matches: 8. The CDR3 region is CASSVGQTLYEQYF. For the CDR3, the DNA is TGTGCCAGCAGTGTGGGACAGACCCTTTACGAGCAGTACTTC.

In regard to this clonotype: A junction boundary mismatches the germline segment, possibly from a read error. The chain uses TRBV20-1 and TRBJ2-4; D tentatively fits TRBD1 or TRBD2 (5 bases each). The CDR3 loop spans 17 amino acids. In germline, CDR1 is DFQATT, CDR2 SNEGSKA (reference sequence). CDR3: CCARDGKGWRAKNIQYF. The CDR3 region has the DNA TGCTGTGCTAGAGATGGAAAGGGGTGGAGGGCCAAAAACATTCAGTACTTC.

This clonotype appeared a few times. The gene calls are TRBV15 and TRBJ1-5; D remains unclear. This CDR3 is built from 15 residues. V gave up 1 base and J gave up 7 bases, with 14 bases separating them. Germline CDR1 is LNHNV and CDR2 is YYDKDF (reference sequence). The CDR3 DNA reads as TGTGCCACCAGCAGAGGTGTTGTGGGTAACCAGCCCCAGCATTTT. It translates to CATSRGVVGNQPQHF.

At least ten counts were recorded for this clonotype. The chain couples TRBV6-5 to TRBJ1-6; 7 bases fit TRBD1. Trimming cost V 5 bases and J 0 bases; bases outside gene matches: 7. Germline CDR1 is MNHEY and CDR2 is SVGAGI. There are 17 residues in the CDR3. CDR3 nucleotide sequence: TGTGCCAGCAGTCGGGACAGCCCAAGCTCCTATAATTCACCCCTCCACTTT. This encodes CASSRDSPSSYNSPLHF.

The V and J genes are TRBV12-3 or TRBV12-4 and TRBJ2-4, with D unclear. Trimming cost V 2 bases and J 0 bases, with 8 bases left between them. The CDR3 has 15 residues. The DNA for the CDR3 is TGTGCCAGCAGTTTACCGCCCCTAGCCAAAAACATTCAGTACTTC. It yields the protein CASSLPPLAKNIQYF.

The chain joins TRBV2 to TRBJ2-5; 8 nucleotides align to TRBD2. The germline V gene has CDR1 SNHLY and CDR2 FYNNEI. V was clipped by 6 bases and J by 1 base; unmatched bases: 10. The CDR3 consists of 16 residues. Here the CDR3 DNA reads TGTGCCAGCAGAGTCGGGACTAGAGTCCTCCAAGAGACCCAGTACTTC. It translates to CASRVGTRVLQETQYF.

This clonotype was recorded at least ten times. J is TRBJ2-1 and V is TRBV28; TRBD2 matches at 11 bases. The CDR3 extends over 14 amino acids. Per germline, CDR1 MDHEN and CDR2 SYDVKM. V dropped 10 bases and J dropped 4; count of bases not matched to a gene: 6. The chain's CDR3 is CATIASGRYNEQFF. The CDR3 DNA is TGTGCCACCATCGCTAGCGGGAGGTACAATGAGCAGTTCTTC.

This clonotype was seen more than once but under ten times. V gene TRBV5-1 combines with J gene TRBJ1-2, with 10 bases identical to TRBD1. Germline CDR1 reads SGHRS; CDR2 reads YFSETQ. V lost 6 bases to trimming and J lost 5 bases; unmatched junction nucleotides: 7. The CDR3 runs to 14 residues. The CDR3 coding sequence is TGCGCCAGCAACGAAGGGACAGGGGAGTATGGCTACACCTTC. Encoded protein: CASNEGTGEYGYTF.

The CDR3 coding sequence is TGTGCCAGCAGCCCTGTCGGGCTAGCGACTTACGAGCAGTACTTC. This sequence encodes CASSPVGLATYEQYF. The genes are TRBV7-9 and TRBJ2-7, with D possibly being TRBD2 (6 bases). The CDR3 runs to 15 residues. The germline V gene has CDR1 SEHNR and CDR2 FQNEAQ (reference sequence). Trimming cost V 5 bases and J 4 bases, with 18 bases left between them.

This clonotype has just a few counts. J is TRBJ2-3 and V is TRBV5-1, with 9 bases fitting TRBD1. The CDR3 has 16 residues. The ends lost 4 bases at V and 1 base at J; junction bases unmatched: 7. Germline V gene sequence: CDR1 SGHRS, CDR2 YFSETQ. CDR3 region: CASSPGTGMGTDTQYF. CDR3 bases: TGCGCCAGCAGCCCCGGGACAGGGATGGGCACAGATACGCAGTATTTT.

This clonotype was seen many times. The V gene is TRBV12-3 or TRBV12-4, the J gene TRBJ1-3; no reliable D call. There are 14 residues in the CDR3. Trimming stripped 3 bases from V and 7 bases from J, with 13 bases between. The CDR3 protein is CASSFYSLVNTIYF. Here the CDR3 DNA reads TGTGCCAGCAGTTTTTACAGCTTAGTTAACACCATATATTTT.

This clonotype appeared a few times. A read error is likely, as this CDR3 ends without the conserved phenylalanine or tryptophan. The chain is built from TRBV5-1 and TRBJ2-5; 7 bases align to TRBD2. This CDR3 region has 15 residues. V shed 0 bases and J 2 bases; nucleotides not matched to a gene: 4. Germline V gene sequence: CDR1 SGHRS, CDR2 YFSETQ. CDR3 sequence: CASSLGASGQETQYS. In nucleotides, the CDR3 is TGCGCCAGCAGCTTGGGCGCTAGCGGTCAAGAGACCCAGTACTCC.

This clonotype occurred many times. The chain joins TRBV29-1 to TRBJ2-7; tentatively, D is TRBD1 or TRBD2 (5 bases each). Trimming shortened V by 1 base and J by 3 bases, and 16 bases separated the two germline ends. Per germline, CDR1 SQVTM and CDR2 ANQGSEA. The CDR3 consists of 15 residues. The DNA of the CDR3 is TGCAGCGTTGAAGGTGACGGGACGGGGCTCTACGAGCAGTACTTC. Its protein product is CSVEGDGTGLYEQYF.

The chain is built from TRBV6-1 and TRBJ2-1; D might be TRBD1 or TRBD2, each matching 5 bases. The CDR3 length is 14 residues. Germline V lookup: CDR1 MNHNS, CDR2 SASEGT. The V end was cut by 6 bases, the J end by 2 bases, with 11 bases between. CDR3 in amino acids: CASRIGAPYNEQFF. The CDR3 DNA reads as TGTGCCAGCAGAATCGGGGCCCCCTACAATGAGCAGTTCTTC.

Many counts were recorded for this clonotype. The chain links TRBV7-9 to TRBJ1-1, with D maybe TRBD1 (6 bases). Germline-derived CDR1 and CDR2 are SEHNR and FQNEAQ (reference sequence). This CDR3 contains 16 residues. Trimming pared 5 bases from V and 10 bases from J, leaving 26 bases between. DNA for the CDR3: TGTGCCAGCAGCAAGTCGGGGGGGACAAGCCAAAGTGGAGCTTTCTTT. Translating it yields CASSKSGGTSQSGAFF.

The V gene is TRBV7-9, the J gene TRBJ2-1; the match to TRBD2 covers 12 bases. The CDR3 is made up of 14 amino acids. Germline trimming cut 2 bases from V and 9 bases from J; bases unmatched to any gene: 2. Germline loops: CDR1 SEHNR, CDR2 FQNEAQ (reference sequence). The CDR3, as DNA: TGTGCCAGCAGCTTACGGACTAGCGGGATTGAGCAGTTCTTC. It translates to CASSLRTSGIEQFF.

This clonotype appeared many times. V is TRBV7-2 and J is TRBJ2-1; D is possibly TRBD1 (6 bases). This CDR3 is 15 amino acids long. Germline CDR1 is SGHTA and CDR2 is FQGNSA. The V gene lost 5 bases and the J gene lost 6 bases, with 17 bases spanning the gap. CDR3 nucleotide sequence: TGTGCCAGCAGCCCCCAACAGACAGGAACCAATGAGCAGTTCTTC. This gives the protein CASSPQQTGTNEQFF.

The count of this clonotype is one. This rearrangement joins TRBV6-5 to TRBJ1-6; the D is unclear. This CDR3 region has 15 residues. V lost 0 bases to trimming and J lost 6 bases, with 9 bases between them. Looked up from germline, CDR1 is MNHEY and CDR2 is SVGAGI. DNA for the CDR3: TGTGCCAGCAGTTACTCGATATTTTCTAATTCACCCCTCCACTTT. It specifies CASSYSIFSNSPLHF.

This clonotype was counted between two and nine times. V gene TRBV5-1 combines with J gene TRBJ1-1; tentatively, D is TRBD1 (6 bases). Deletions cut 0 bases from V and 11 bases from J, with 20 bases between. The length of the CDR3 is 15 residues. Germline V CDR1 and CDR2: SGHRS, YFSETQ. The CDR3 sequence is CASSLGPPPGQPAFF. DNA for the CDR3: TGCGCCAGCAGCTTGGGGCCACCCCCGGGACAACCGGCTTTCTTT.

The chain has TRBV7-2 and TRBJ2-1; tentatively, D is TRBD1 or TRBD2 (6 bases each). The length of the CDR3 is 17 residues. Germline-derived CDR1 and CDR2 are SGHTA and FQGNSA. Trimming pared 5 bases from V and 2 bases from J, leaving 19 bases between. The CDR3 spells CASSLRGLRGTYNEQFF. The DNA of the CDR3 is TGTGCCAGCAGCCTACGGGGGCTACGCGGCACCTACAATGAGCAGTTCTTC.

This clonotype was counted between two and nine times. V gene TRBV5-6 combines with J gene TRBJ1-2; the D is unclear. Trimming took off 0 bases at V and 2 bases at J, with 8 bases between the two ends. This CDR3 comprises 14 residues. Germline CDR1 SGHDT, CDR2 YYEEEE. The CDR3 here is CASSLVRQNYGYTF. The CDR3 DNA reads TGTGCCAGCAGCTTGGTCCGGCAGAACTATGGCTACACCTTC.